The sequence of this T cell receptor beta chain was determined in a study of cytomegalovirus exposure and HLA in healthy donors. Notes on the study in general: The study designated fewer than 200 TCR beta chains cytomegalovirus-associated. First-cohort TCR clusters tended to co-occur in the roughly 130 validation repertoires, a later analysis found.

This clone was observed a single time. Its antigen is currently unknown. Here immunoSEQ multiplex PCR was the method, and the copy in TCRdb shows in-frame clones only, minus some. The sample yields fewer than 200,000 clones, approximately 81% seen once. Trimming shortened V by 3 bases and J by 1 base, and 13 bases separated the two germline ends. The germline V gene encodes CDR1 LNHDA and CDR2 SQIVND (reference sequence). There are 16 residues in the CDR3. The chain carries TRBV19 and TRBJ2-1; D possibly corresponds to TRBD1 (5 bases). Specimen: PBMCs. The clonotype was recovered from a man aged 18 to 30 in good health and CMV-seropositive. The CDR3 DNA is TGTGCCAGTAGTATTCAAGGGGCCCGTTCCTACAATGAGCAGTTCTTC. Amino acids: CASSIQGARSYNEQFF.